The 27 T cell receptor beta chains given below trace back to one sample, sequenced in a study of blood T cell repertoires in COVID-19. The data were produced by immunoSEQ multiplex PCR, yet TCRdb's version contains in-frame clones alone and is incomplete. The sample includes around 140,000 clones, around nine tenths of them seen just once. Specimen: peripheral blood. All receptors come from a woman in her 70s with COVID-19, enrolled during active disease.

The chain links TRBV3-1 (or the pseudogene TRBV3-2) to TRBJ1-6; TRBD1 is a possible D gene (5 bases). Per the germline V gene, CDR1 is LGHDT and CDR2 is YNNKEL (reference sequence). This CDR3 has 13 amino acids. V was shortened by 0 bases and J by 10 bases, with 7 bases between the two germline ends. As DNA, the CDR3 is TGTGCCAGCAGCCAAGAAGGGGTGTCACCCCTCCACTTT. Protein sequence: CASSQEGVSPLHF.

V and J are TRBV7-9 and TRBJ2-5; 7 nucleotides match TRBD1. The CDR3 runs 14 residues. CDR1 is SEHNR and CDR2 is FQNEAQ in the germline V gene (reference sequence). V shed 7 bases, J shed 2 bases, and the junction held 7 bases outside the gene matches. CDR3 DNA sequence: TGTGCCAGCACCCCGACAGGGCCTCAAGAGACCCAGTACTTC. It codes for CASTPTGPQETQYF.

This chain joins TRBV10-3 and TRBJ1-2; 10 bases fit TRBD1. V dropped 7 bases and J dropped 4; count of bases not matched to a gene: 6. Germline CDR1 is ENHRY and CDR2 is SYGVKD. The CDR3 sequence is 14 residues long. The CDR3 DNA reads as TGTGCCATCAACCGGGACAGGGGATCCTATGGCTACACCTTC. Translation gives CAINRDRGSYGYTF.

This clone was observed a few times. V gene TRBV30 combines with J gene TRBJ1-2; TRBD1 matches at 9 bases. Germline assignment: CDR1 GTSNPN and CDR2 SVGIG (reference sequence). This CDR3 has 12 residues. The CDR3: CVERDREYGYTF. CDR3 coding DNA: TGTGTGGAGCGGGACAGGGAGTATGGCTACACCTTC.

This clone was seen only a few times. J is TRBJ2-3 and V is TRBV6-4; D uncertain. The CDR3 runs to 12 residues. V was cut by 6 bases and J by 2 bases, with 6 bases left in between. Germline CDR1 MRHNA, CDR2 SNTAGT. The CDR3 bases are TGTGCCAGCAGCCTTTTCACAGATACGCAGTATTTT. Encoded protein: CASSLFTDTQYF.

V usage is TRBV7-2 and J usage is TRBJ2-1; the match to TRBD2 covers 8 bases. The length of the CDR3 is 17 residues. V dropped 1 base and J dropped 3; count of bases not matched to a gene: 8. The germline V gene encodes CDR1 SGHTA and CDR2 FQGNSA. CDR3 sequence: CASSLVTRGALYNEQFF. CDR3 bases: TGTGCCAGCAGCTTAGTTACGCGGGGGGCCCTCTACAATGAGCAGTTCTTC.

The V gene is TRBV29-1, the J gene TRBJ2-5, with TRBD2 identical over 8 bases. Germline CDR1 is SQVTM and CDR2 is ANQGSEA. There are 15 residues in the CDR3. V shed 1 base and J 1 base; nucleotides not matched to a gene: 5. The CDR3 DNA sequence: TGCAGCGTTGAAGGGTTAGCGGGGCTCCAAGAGACCCAGTACTTC. Encoded protein: CSVEGLAGLQETQYF.

J is TRBJ2-3 and V is TRBV4-1, with 10 bases lining up with TRBD1. The V gene's germline CDR1 is MGHRA and CDR2 YSYEKL. This CDR3 is built from 18 residues. The V segment lost 3 bases and the J segment 0 bases; nucleotides outside the gene matches: 9. CDR3 in amino acids: CASSQDRGDIASTDTQYF. DNA of the CDR3: TGCGCCAGCAGCCAGGACAGGGGGGACATAGCTAGCACAGATACGCAGTATTTT.

V is TRBV30 and J is TRBJ2-6; perhaps TRBD2 as D (5 bases). The CDR3 is made up of 15 amino acids. V was clipped by 6 bases and J by 2 bases, with 14 bases between them. CDR1 is GTSNPN, CDR2 SVGIG, per germline (reference sequence). Here the CDR3 DNA reads TGTGCCTGTGTGAGACGGGGAACTGGGGCCAACGTCCTGACTTTC. This gives the protein CACVRRGTGANVLTF.

This clone was counted only a few times. V gene TRBV18 combines with J gene TRBJ1-4; TRBD1 is a possible D gene (5 bases). The CDR3 has 13 residues. Between the trimmed V and J ends, which lost 4 bases and 7 bases, there was a span of 10 bases. Germline V gene sequence: CDR1 KGHSH, CDR2 LQKENI. CDR3: CASSLGHVEKLFF. CDR3 sequence (DNA): TGTGCCAGCTCACTCGGACACGTTGAAAAACTGTTTTTT.

The chain has TRBV9 and TRBJ2-4; unclear D gene. V lost 4 bases to trimming and J lost 1 base, with 12 bases between them. CDR3 length: 15 residues. Germline CDR1 SGDLS, CDR2 YYNGEE. The CDR3 DNA reads as TGTGCCAGCAGCCCATACGCAGGTGCCAAAAACATTCAGTACTTC. Its protein is CASSPYAGAKNIQYF.

The chain employs TRBV5-1 and TRBJ2-3; maybe TRBD2 (5 bases). V lost 0 bases and J 3 bases, leaving 11 bases between the germline ends. CDR3 length equals 15 residues. Germline V gives CDR1 SGHRS, CDR2 YFSETQ. The CDR3 bases are TGCGCCAGCAGCTTGGCCGGGGTTGGGACAGATACGCAGTATTTT. It codes for CASSLAGVGTDTQYF.

The J gene is TRBJ2-1, the V gene TRBV9, with TRBD2 matching over 9 bases. With 4 bases clipped from V and 4 bases from J, the junction kept 6 bases outside the gene matches. This CDR3 is 15 amino acids long. Germline V gives CDR1 SGDLS, CDR2 YYNGEE. The DNA for the CDR3 is TGTGCCAGCAGCCCCCTGCGGGGGGGGTACAATGAGCAGTTCTTC. Its protein is CASSPLRGGYNEQFF. Variable domain in full (rest from reference TRBV9 and TRBJ2-1): DSGVTQTPKHLITATGQRVTLRCSPRSGDLSVYWYQQSLDQGLQFLIQYYNGEERAKGNILERFSAQQFPDLHSELNLSSLELGDSALYFCASSPLRGGYNEQFFGPGTRLTVL.

The chain couples TRBV5-1 to TRBJ2-1; 15 nucleotides line up with TRBD2. V shed 4 bases and J 8 bases; nucleotides not matched to a gene: 4. Germline-derived CDR1 and CDR2 are SGHRS and YFSETQ. The CDR3 extends over 15 amino acids. This CDR3 is CASSQGTSGGHEQFF. CDR3 sequence (DNA): TGCGCCAGCAGCCAGGGGACTAGCGGGGGGCATGAGCAGTTCTTC.

This rearrangement joins TRBV28 to TRBJ2-7; D not certain. This CDR3 region has 12 residues. V lost 6 bases and J 1 base, leaving 7 bases between the germline ends. Germline assignment: CDR1 MDHEN and CDR2 SYDVKM. CDR3 in DNA: TGTGCCAGCAGCGCTATATCCTACGAGCAGTACTTC. This sequence encodes CASSAISYEQYF.

V is TRBV30 and J is TRBJ1-2, with 9 bases aligning to TRBD1. Germline CDR1 reads GTSNPN; CDR2 reads SVGIG (reference sequence). V lost 4 bases, J lost 13 bases, and 10 bases stayed unmatched. This CDR3 has 12 amino acids. Here the CDR3 reads CAWIGDRVEITF. The DNA for the CDR3 is TGTGCCTGGATCGGGGACAGGGTGGAGATCACCTTC.

The chain recombines TRBV6-5 with TRBJ2-7; 7 bases are shared with TRBD1. Germline V lookup: CDR1 MNHEY, CDR2 SVGAGI. The CDR3 is made up of 14 amino acids. V dropped 0 bases and J dropped 7; count of bases not matched to a gene: 6. The CDR3 loop is CASSYSTGSGEQYF. The CDR3 nucleotides read TGTGCCAGCAGTTACTCGACAGGGTCAGGGGAGCAGTACTTC.

In its sample, this clone was seen a few times. The chain employs TRBV5-6 and TRBJ1-5; no definite D call. This CDR3 spans 16 amino acids. With 2 bases removed from V and 2 bases from J, the gap between germline ends came to 14 bases. Germline CDR1 reads SGHDT; CDR2 reads YYEEEE. In DNA form, the CDR3 reads TGTGCCAGCAGCTTAGGAGGTCCCCTAGGCAATCAGCCCCAGCATTTT. This gives the protein CASSLGGPLGNQPQHF. The whole variable domain, remainder taken from reference TRBV5-6 and TRBJ1-5, is DAGVTQSPTHLIKTRGQQVTLRCSPKSGHDTVSWYQQALGQGPQFIFQYYEEEERQRGNFPDRFSGHQFPNYSSELNVNALLLGDSALYLCASSLGGPLGNQPQHFGDGTRLSIL.

The chain uses TRBV3-1 (or the pseudogene TRBV3-2) and TRBJ2-5, with TRBD2 identical over 8 bases. V lost 1 base and J lost 0; bases outside the gene matches: 1. The CDR3 is made up of 15 amino acids. Germline V gene sequence: CDR1 LGHDT, CDR2 YNNKEL (reference sequence). CDR3 DNA: TGTGCCAGCAGCCAAGTTAGCGGGGACCAAGAGACCCAGTACTTC. Its protein is CASSQVSGDQETQYF.

The V gene is TRBV6-6, the J gene TRBJ2-5; perhaps TRBD1 as D (8 bases). The CDR3 is 18 amino acids. Per the germline V gene, CDR1 is MNHNY and CDR2 is SVGAGI (reference sequence). Trimming removed 5 bases from V and 7 bases from J, with 29 bases in between. The CDR3 nucleotides are TGTGCCAGCAGTCCTTCCGCGCAAAGGACAGGGAGCGGGGTGACCCAGTACTTC. Protein: CASSPSAQRTGSGVTQYF.

This clone occurred once. The chain joins TRBV7-2 to TRBJ2-1, with TRBD2 as a possible D gene (5 bases). V shed 2 bases and J shed 9 bases, with 14 bases lying between them. CDR1 SGHTA and CDR2 FQGNSA come from the germline V gene. The CDR3 extends over 14 amino acids. This CDR3 is CASSLRPDYLEQFF. The CDR3 DNA sequence: TGTGCCAGCAGCTTACGCCCTGACTACCTTGAGCAGTTCTTC.

The chain uses TRBV7-2 and TRBJ1-2; 7 bases fit TRBD1. This CDR3 has 15 residues. V lost 6 bases to trimming and J lost 5 bases; unmatched junction nucleotides: 12. Per the germline V gene, CDR1 is SGHTA and CDR2 is FQGNSA. The CDR3 nucleotides are TGTGCCAGCAGAATTCCAACAGGGGAACGATATGGCTACACCTTC. Protein: CASRIPTGERYGYTF.

The V gene is TRBV27, the J gene TRBJ2-3, with 8 positions matching TRBD1. This CDR3 has 12 residues. Germline V gives CDR1 MNHEY, CDR2 SMNVEV (reference sequence). V lost 4 bases, J lost 14 bases, and 8 bases stayed unmatched. The CDR3 spells CASSYPGQGPYF. CDR3 DNA sequence: TGTGCCAGCAGTTACCCTGGACAGGGTCCGTATTTT.

This chain connects TRBV2 to TRBJ1-2, with 8 nucleotides matching TRBD1. The CDR3 length is 15 residues. Germline V lookup: CDR1 SNHLY, CDR2 FYNNEI. Trimming at V came to 4 bases and at J to 4 bases, leaving 8 bases not matched to a gene. This CDR3 is CASSGVRGRSYGYTF. In DNA, the CDR3 is TGTGCCAGCAGTGGGGTCAGGGGGCGCTCCTATGGCTACACCTTC.

The chain recombines TRBV5-1 with TRBJ2-5; 10 nucleotides agree with TRBD2. The V and J ends lost 0 bases and 5 bases, in that order; junction bases with no gene match: 10. The CDR3 consists of 17 residues. The germline CDR1 and CDR2 sequences are SGHRS and YFSETQ. Here the CDR3 reads CASSLAGVAGGYETQYF. The CDR3 bases are TGCGCCAGCAGCTTGGCGGGAGTAGCGGGGGGCTATGAGACCCAGTACTTC.

This chain connects TRBV11-3 to TRBJ2-1; TRBD2 agrees at 10 bases. Germline CDR1 is SGHNT and CDR2 is YENEEA. The CDR3 is made up of 17 amino acids. Germline trimming cut 5 bases from V and 7 bases from J; bases unmatched to any gene: 14. CDR3 amino acids: CASSPSSGGPGGNEQFF. In DNA, the CDR3 is TGTGCCAGCAGCCCCTCTAGCGGGGGACCGGGGGGGAATGAGCAGTTCTTC.

The chain has TRBV5-1 and TRBJ2-7, with 9 bases fitting TRBD2. The V segment lost 7 bases and the J segment 4 bases; nucleotides outside the gene matches: 9. CDR1 and CDR2 from the germline V gene are SGHRS and YFSETQ. The length of the CDR3 is 14 residues. The chain's CDR3 is CASGISGGRYEQYF. The CDR3 coding sequence is TGCGCCAGCGGGATTAGCGGGGGCCGATACGAGCAGTACTTC.